Reported below is one TCR beta chain. This receptor's antigen is unknown. The record has no base qualities; no much larger clone is one base away. One collaborating source in Seattle enrolled patients while the patients were actively infected and followed the patients over time throughout the course of disease. Whole blood was collected in K2EDTA tubes by collaborating institutions according to the institutions' own protocols. For TCRbeta analysis, collaborators shipped samples as frozen whole blood, isolated PBMCs, or DNA extracted from either of those sample types. These data come from a study of blood T cell repertoires in COVID-19 (dated by TCRdb to 2018 to 2020). Turning to the overall study: Samples from collaborators originated in the United States, Italy and Spain and spanned both the acute and convalescent phases of COVID-19. The material from the prospective study consisted of cDNA or gDNA derived from T cells, B-cell-depleted T cells, or PBMCs. The samples were drawn from the first 160 participants of the ongoing ImmuneRACE study and from 1,200 or so subjects provided by 6 global collaborators. Subjects who had been exposed to COVID-19, were actively infected with it, or had recovered from it provided the deeply sampled blood TCRbeta repertoires that made up the dataset. A de-identified subject ID, COVID-19 status, age in years and sex were almost always included in the sample metadata. The repertoires were released in a freely available public database meant as a resource for research on the immune response to SARS-CoV-2. Where HLA class I and class II types were available, the types were taken from metadata supplied by the sample provider, not from assay-based typing.

From the cysteine through the phenylalanine, the CDR3 covers 17 amino acids. CDR3 DNA is the only sequence kept; it has 51 bases, read in frame from the first base. CDR1 and CDR2 were assigned from the germline V gene as SGDLS and YYNGEE. After removal of 4 bases from V and 2 bases from J, the junction retains 11 bases not matched to a gene. TCRbeta CDR3 regions were amplified from genomic DNA using the immunoSEQ Assay, a bias-controlled multiplex PCR. Per the authors' processing: Within the assay, amplification of reference gene primers was used to estimate how many nucleated cells each sample contained. To quantify the absolute abundance of each unique TCRbeta CDR3 rearrangement, sequence reads were collapsed and filtered. For each sample, productive Simpson clonality was calculated by taking the square root of Simpson's diversity index across productive rearrangements. TCRdb limited this immuneACCESS table to in-frame rearrangements with V and J called. A share of clones is missing; checked studies link under half to unresolved V genes, and the rest is unexplained. The DNA was the basis for D and trimming; V, J and clone size are from that table. The sample yields around 340,000 clones; approximately 89% were counted once. Clones ranked in the top ten supply around 4% of the sample.

Overall study outcomes, separate from this receptor: The amount of clinical and demographic metadata varied by source and participant and was provided uncurated.

This chain joins TRBV9 to TRBJ2-2, and TRBD2 matches 7 of the central bases. The sequence derives from a woman in her fifties or sixties with COVID-19, enrolled during active disease. The source material was peripheral blood. The DNA sequence reads TGTGCCAGCAGCCCTTACGATGCGGGAGCAAACACCGGGGAGCTGTTTTTT. It specifies CASSPYDAGANTGELFF.